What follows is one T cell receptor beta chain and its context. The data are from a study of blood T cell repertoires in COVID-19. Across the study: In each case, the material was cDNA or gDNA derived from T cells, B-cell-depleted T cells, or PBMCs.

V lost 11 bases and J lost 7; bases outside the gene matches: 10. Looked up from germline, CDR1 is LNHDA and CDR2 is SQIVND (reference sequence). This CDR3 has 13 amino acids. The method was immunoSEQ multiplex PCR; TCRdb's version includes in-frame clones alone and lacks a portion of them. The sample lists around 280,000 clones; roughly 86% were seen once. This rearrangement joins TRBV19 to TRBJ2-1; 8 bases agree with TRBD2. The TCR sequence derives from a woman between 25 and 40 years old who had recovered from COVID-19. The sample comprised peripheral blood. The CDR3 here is CACTTGRGNEQFF. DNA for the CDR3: TGTGCCTGTACTACCGGGAGGGGGAATGAGCAGTTCTTC. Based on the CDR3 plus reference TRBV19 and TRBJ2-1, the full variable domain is DGGITQSPKYLFRKEGQNVTLSCEQNLNHDAMYWYRQDPGQGLRLIYYSQIVNDFQKGDIAEGYSVSREKKESFPLTVTSAQKNPTAFYLCACTTGRGNEQFFGPGTRLTVL.